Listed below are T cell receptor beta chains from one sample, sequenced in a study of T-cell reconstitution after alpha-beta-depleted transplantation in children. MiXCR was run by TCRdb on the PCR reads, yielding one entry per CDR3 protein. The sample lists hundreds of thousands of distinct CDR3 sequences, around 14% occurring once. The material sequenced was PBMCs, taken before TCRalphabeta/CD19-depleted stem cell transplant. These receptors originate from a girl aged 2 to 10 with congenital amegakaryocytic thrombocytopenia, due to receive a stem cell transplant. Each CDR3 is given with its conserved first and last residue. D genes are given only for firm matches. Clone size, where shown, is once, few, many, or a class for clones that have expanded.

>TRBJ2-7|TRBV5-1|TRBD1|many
TGCGCCAGCAGCCTCCGGACAGGGCCCACCTACGAGCAGTACTTC
CASSLRTGPTYEQYF
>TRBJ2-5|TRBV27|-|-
TGTGCCAGCAGACTAGGGTACGGGGTAAGGGAGACCCAGTACTTC
CASRLGYGVRETQYF
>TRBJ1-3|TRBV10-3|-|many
TGTGCCATCAGTGCCGACTCTGGAAACACCATATATTTT
CAISADSGNTIYF
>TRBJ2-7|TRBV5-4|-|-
TGTGCCAGCAGCGTATCCGGGCTGCTCGAGCAGTACTTC
CASSVSGLLEQYF
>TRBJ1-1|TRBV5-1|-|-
TGCGCCAGCAGCCCCGGACGGCTCCTGAACACTGAAGCTTTCTTT
CASSPGRLLNTEAFF
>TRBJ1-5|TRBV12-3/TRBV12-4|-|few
TGTGCCACCTCACCGGGCGTGGGACGCCCGGATCAGCCCCAGCATTTT
CATSPGVGRPDQPQHF
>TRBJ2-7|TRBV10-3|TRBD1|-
TGTGCCATCTCCGCCTTGAAGGGACAGAGCTTGTACGAGCAGTACTTC
CAISALKGQSLYEQYF
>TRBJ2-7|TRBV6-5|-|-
TGTGCCAGCAGTTACGGGCGGACAGAGGGATACGAGCAGTACTTC
CASSYGRTEGYEQYF
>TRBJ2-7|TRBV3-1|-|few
TGTGCCAGCAGCCAAGAGGGACCCAACGAGCAGTACTTC
CASSQEGPNEQYF
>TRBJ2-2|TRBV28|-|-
TGTGCCAGCAGTTTATTAAGGGGGTCGAACGGGGAGCTGTTTTTT
CASSLLRGSNGELFF
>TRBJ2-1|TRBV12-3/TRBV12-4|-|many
TGTGCCAGCAGCATAGGGCTAGCGCTATACAATGAGCAGTTCTTC
CASSIGLALYNEQFF
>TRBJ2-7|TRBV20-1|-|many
TGCAGTGCTAGTGACCCGGGAGTGGGCGAGCAGTACTTC
CSASDPGVGEQYF
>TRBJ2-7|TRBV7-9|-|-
TGTGCCAGCAGCTCCCAAACCAGCTCCTACGAGCAGTACTTC
CASSSQTSSYEQYF
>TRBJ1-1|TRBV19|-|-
TGTGCCAGTAGTATAGATACGTTGGACAGACCGAACACTGAAGCTTTCTTT
CASSIDTLDRPNTEAFF
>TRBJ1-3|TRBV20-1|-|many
TGCAGTGCTAGAGATACTTCGTGGGGCTACTTCTCTGGAAACACCATATATTTT
CSARDTSWGYFSGNTIYF
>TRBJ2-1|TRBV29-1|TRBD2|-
TGCAGCGTTATTCCGGGACTACAATACAATGAGCAGTTCTTC
CSVIPGLQYNEQFF
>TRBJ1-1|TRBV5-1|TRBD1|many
TGCGCCAGCAGCAGGGACAGTACCTACCGGAATGAAGCTTTCTTT
CASSRDSTYRNEAFF
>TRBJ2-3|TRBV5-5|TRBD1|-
TGTGCCAGCAGCTTGGATACCGGGACAGGGGGGATAGATACGCAGTATTTT
CASSLDTGTGGIDTQYF
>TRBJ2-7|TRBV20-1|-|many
TGCAGTGCTAGGCCCCTTAGCGAGGGGCAGTACTTC
CSARPLSEGQYF
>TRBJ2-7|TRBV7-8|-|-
TGTGCCAGCAGCCCCACCGAGGGTGGCTCCTACGAGCAGTACTTC
CASSPTEGGSYEQYF
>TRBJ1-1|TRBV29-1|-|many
TGCAGCGTTGATTCGGATGGCGGTGAAGCTTTCTTT
CSVDSDGGEAFF
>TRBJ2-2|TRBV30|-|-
TGTGCCTGGAGTCGGCAGAACACCGGGGAGCTGTTTTTT
CAWSRQNTGELFF
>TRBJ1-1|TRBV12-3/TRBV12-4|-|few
TGTGCCAGCAGTCCCGGGGCGGCTGAAGCTTTCTTT
CASSPGAAEAFF
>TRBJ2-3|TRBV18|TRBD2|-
TGTGCCAGCTCACCACGACTAGCGGGAGACACAGATACGCAGTATTTT
CASSPRLAGDTDTQYF
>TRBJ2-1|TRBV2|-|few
TGTGCCAGCAGTTCCGACACTCCCCGGTTTAATGAGCAGTTCTTC
CASSSDTPRFNEQFF
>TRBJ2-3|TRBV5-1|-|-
TGCGCCAGCAGCGGTACTCTCAGGGGCTATACAGATACGCAGTATTTT
CASSGTLRGYTDTQYF
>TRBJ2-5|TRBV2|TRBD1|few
TGTGCCAGCAGTAGACAGGGGGGAGAGACCCAGTACTTC
CASSRQGGETQYF
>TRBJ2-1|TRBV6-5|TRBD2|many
TGTGCCAGCAGTCACCTTCCTCTCGGGGGGTACAATGAGCAGTTCTTC
CASSHLPLGGYNEQFF
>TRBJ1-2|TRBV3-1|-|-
TGTGCCAGCAGCCAAGATGGGGGACCCTATGGCTACACCTTC
CASSQDGGPYGYTF
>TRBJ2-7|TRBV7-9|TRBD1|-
TGTGCCGGCAGCTTAGACCGGTCAGGGGGTTCCTACGAGCAGTACTTC
CAGSLDRSGGSYEQYF
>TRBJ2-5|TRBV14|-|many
TGTGCCAGCAGCTCGACCTTCCACCCGACCCAGTACTTC
CASSSTFHPTQYF
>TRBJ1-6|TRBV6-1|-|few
TGTGCCAGCAGCCCGCACGGGAGCTCCTATAATTCACCCCTCCACTTT
CASSPHGSSYNSPLHF
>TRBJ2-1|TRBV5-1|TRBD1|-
TGCGCCAGCAGCTGGCAGGGGGTGAGGGTTTTTGAGCAGTTCTTC
CASSWQGVRVFEQFF
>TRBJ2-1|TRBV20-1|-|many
TGCAGTGCGGGAGAACCTAAAAGTGAGCAGTTCTTC
CSAGEPKSEQFF
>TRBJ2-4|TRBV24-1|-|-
TGTGCCACCAGGACGGACAACGTAGCCAAAAACATTCAGTACTTC
CATRTDNVAKNIQYF
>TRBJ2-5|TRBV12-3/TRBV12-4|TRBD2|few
TGTGCCAGCAGTTTATACTTGCGGGAGTTCCAAGAGACCCAGTACTTC
CASSLYLREFQETQYF
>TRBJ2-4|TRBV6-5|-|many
TGTGCCAGCAGTTACTCGCCTTCTAGCGCAAACATTCAGTACTTC
CASSYSPSSANIQYF
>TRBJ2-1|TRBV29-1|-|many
TGCAGCGTTGTAGCGAGCTCCTACAATGAGCAGTTCTTC
CSVVASSYNEQFF
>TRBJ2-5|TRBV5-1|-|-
TGCGCCAGCAGCTTGGTGGCAGGCGGAGGGCAAGAGACCCAGTACTTC
CASSLVAGGGQETQYF
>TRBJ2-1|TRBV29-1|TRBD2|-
TGCAGCGTTGCCCTAGCGGGCAATGAGCAGTTCTTC
CSVALAGNEQFF
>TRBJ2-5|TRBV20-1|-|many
TGCAGTGCTAGTCCTCGAGAGACCCAGTACTTC
CSASPRETQYF
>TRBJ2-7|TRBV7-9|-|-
TGTGCCAGCAGCTCCGCTTATAAGAATCCCTACGAGCAGTACTTC
CASSSAYKNPYEQYF
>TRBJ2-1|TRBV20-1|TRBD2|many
TGCAGTGCTAGACAAATAGCGGGGAGCTCCTACAATGAGCAGTTCTTC
CSARQIAGSSYNEQFF
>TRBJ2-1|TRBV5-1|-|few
TGCGCCAGCAGCTTCACCGCGGGGGAGCAGTTCTTC
CASSFTAGEQFF
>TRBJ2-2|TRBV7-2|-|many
TGTGCCAGCAGCTTAGGGGGGTTCACCGGGGAGCTGTTTTTT
CASSLGGFTGELFF
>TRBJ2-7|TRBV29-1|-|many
TGCAGCGTTGACGGCTCCTACGAGCAGTACTTC
CSVDGSYEQYF
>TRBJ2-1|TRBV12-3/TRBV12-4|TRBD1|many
TGTGCCAGCAGGGATACAGGGGGCGGGGCGAATGAGCAGTTCTTC
CASRDTGGGANEQFF
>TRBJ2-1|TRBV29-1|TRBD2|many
TGCAGCGTGACCGGACTAGCGGGTGATGAGCAGTTCTTC
CSVTGLAGDEQFF
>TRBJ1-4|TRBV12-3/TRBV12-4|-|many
TGTGCCAGCAGGAGACAGATGAATGAAAAACTGTTTTTT
CASRRQMNEKLFF